These T cell receptor beta chains were read from a single sample in a study of T-cell memory formation after mild COVID-19. TCRdb recomputed calls from the 5' RACE reads with MiXCR, one row per CDR3 protein. The data contain tens of thousands of distinct CDR3 sequences, 12% of them singletons. The sample comprised PBMCs or a T cell subset sorted from them (not recorded which). These receptor sequences come from a man younger than 30 who had mild COVID-19 (a few samples of this study predate the infection). Cell type and time point are not known. CDR3s include the opening cysteine and the closing phenylalanine or tryptophan. A D gene is named only where the DNA matches it firmly. Expanded clones are given a class, and other clones once, few, many or no size at all.

V gene	clone size	J gene	D gene	CDR3 DNA	CDR3 protein
TRBV7-2	many	TRBJ2-5	NA	TGTGCCAGCAGCGCCCGCGGGTGGGGCCAAGAGACCCAGTACTTC	CASSARGWGQETQYF
TRBV20-1	NA	TRBJ2-6	TRBD1	TGCAGTGCTAGACCGACAGGGAACCCCAGGGGGGCCAACGTCCTGACTTTC	CSARPTGNPRGANVLTF
TRBV10-3	NA	TRBJ1-2	NA	TGTGCCATCAGTGAGTCGTTAATAGAACGGAATAACTATGGCTACACCTTC	CAISESLIERNNYGYTF
TRBV18	NA	TRBJ1-1	NA	TGTGCCAGCTCACCGGATACAGAGATGAACACTGAAGCTTTCTTT	CASSPDTEMNTEAFF
TRBV6-1	NA	TRBJ2-5	TRBD2	TGTGCCAGCAGTGAAGCGGACTATACGAGCGGGGGACAAGAGACCCAGTACTTC	CASSEADYTSGGQETQYF
TRBV20-1	NA	TRBJ1-1	NA	TGCAGTGCTAGAGAGGCGGGATTCACTGAAGCTTTCTTT	CSAREAGFTEAFF
TRBV4-3	few	TRBJ2-1	NA	TGCGCCAGCAGCCAAGGGCTCCCTAATGGTGAGCAGTTCTTC	CASSQGLPNGEQFF
TRBV4-2	few	TRBJ2-3	NA	TGTGCCAGCAGCCAAGTTGACAGCACAGATACGCAGTATTTT	CASSQVDSTDTQYF
TRBV24-1	NA	TRBJ2-3	NA	TGTGCCACCAGTGATTTAGGAGGGGGTAGCACAGATACGCAGTATTTT	CATSDLGGGSTDTQYF
TRBV6-5	NA	TRBJ2-1	TRBD2	TGTGCCAGCAGTTCTATAAATAGCGGGGGGGCTAAAAATGAGCAGTTCTTC	CASSSINSGGAKNEQFF
TRBV25-1	few	TRBJ1-6	TRBD1	TGTGCCAGCAGTGAGTGGACAGGGAAGGATTCACCCCTCCACTTT	CASSEWTGKDSPLHF
TRBV5-1	many	TRBJ2-6	NA	TGCGCCAGCAGCTGGTACAGCGGGGCCAACGTCCTGACTTTC	CASSWYSGANVLTF
TRBV3-1	few	TRBJ2-5	NA	TGTGCCAGCAGCCAAGATTTGGAGACCCAGTACTTC	CASSQDLETQYF
TRBV5-1	many	TRBJ2-1	NA	TGCGCCAGCAGCCCGGACCGGGGGAATGAGCAGTTCTTC	CASSPDRGNEQFF
TRBV29-1	NA	TRBJ2-5	NA	TGCAGCGTTCAGCAGGGGAGAGAGACCCAGTACTTC	CSVQQGRETQYF
TRBV5-1	NA	TRBJ2-5	NA	TGCGCCAGCAGTCGGGGGGCAGAGACCCAGTACTTC	CASSRGAETQYF